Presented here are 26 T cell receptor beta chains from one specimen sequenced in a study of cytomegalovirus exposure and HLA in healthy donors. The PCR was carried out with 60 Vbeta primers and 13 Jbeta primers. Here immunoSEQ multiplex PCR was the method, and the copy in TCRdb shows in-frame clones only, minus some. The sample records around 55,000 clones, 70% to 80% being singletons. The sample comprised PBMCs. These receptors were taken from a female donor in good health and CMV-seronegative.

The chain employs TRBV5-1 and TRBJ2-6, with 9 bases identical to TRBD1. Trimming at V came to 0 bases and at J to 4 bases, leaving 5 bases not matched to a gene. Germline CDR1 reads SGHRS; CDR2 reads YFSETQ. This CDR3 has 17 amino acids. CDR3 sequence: CASSLGGQGAGANVLTF. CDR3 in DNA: TGCGCCAGCAGCTTGGGGGGACAGGGAGCCGGGGCCAACGTCCTGACTTTC.

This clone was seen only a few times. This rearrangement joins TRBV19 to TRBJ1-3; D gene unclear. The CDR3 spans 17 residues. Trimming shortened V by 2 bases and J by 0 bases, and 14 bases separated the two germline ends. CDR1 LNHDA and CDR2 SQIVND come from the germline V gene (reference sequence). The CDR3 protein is CASSITPSLRSGNTIYF. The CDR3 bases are TGTGCCAGTAGTATAACCCCCTCCCTGCGCTCTGGAAACACCATATATTTT.

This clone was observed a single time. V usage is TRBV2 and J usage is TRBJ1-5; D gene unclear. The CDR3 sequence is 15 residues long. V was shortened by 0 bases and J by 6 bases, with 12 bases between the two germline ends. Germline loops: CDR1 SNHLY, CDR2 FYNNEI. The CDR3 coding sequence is TGTGCCAGCAGTGAAGCGAACTATATCGGTCAGCCCCAGCATTTT. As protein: CASSEANYIGQPQHF.

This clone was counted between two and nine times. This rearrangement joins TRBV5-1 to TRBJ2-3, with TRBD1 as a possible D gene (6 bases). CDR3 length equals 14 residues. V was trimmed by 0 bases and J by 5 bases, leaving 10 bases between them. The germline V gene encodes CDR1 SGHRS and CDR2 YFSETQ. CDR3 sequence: CASSLGGPEDTQYF. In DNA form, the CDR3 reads TGCGCCAGCAGCTTGGGGGGGCCGGAAGATACGCAGTATTTT. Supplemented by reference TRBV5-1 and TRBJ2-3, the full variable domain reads KAGVTQTPRYLIKTRGQQVTLSCSPISGHRSVSWYQQTPGQGLQFLFEYFSETQRNKGNFPGRFSGRQFSNSRSEMNVSTLELGDSALYLCASSLGGPEDTQYFGPGTRLTVL.

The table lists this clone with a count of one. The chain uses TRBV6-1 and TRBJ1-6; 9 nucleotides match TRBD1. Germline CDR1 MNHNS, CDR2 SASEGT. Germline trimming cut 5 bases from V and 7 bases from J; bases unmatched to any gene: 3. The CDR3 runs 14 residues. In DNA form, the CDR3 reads TGTGCCAGCAGTACCGGGACAGGGAATTCACCCCTCCACTTT. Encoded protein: CASSTGTGNSPLHF.

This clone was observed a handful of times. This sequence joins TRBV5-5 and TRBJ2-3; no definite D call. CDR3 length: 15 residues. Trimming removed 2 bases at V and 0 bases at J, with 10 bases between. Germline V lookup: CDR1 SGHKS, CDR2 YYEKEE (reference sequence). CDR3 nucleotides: TGTGCCAGCAGCTTTAGAGTTCCGAGCACAGATACGCAGTATTTT. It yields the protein CASSFRVPSTDTQYF.

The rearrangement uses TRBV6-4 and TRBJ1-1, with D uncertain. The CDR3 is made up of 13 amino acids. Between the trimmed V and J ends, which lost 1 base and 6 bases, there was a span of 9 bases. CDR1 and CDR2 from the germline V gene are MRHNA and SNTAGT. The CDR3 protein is CASSDYGGSEAFF. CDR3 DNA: TGTGCCAGCAGTGACTATGGCGGCTCTGAAGCTTTCTTT.

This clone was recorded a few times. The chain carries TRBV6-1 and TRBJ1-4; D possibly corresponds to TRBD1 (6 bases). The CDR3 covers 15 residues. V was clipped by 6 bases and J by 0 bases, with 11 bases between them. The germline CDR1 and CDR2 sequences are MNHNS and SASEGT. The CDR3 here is CASRDRISTNEKLFF. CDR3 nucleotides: TGTGCCAGCAGAGACAGGATCTCAACTAATGAAAAACTGTTTTTT.

The CDR3 coding sequence is TGTGCCAGCTCACCATCGGCGACAACGGTTCAGCCCCAGCATTTT. This sequence encodes CASSPSATTVQPQHF. The J gene is TRBJ1-5, the V gene TRBV18, with D uncertain. Between the trimmed V and J ends, which lost 2 bases and 6 bases, there was a span of 14 bases. Per the germline V gene, CDR1 is KGHSH and CDR2 is LQKENI. This CDR3 spans 15 amino acids.

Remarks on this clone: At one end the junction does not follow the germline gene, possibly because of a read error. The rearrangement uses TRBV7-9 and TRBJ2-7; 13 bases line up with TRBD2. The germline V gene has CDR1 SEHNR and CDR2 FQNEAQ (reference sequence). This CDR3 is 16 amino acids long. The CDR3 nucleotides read TGTGCCAGCAGCTCGCGACTAGCGGGGGGACCCTACGGGCAGTACTTC. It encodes CASSSRLAGGPYGQYF.

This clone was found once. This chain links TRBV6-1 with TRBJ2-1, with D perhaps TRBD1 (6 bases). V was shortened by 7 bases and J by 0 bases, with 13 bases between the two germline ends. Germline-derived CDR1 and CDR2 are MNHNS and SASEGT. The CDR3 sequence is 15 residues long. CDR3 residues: CASIKQGFSYNEQFF. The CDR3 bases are TGTGCCAGCATTAAACAGGGATTCTCCTACAATGAGCAGTTCTTC.

This CDR3 reads CASSRGTSLITGELFF. The CDR3, as DNA: TGTGCCAGTAGTAGAGGGACTTCCCTCATAACCGGGGAGCTGTTTTTT. The V call is TRBV19, the J call TRBJ2-2, with D perhaps matching TRBD2 (6 bases). The CDR3 has 16 amino acids. Looked up from germline, CDR1 is LNHDA and CDR2 is SQIVND (reference sequence). Trimming stripped 4 bases from V and 5 bases from J, with 17 bases between.

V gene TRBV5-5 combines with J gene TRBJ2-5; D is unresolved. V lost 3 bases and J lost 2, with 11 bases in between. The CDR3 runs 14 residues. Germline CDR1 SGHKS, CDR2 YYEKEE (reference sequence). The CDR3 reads CASSSPPFQETQYF. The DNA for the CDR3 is TGTGCCAGCAGCTCCCCCCCATTTCAAGAGACCCAGTACTTC.

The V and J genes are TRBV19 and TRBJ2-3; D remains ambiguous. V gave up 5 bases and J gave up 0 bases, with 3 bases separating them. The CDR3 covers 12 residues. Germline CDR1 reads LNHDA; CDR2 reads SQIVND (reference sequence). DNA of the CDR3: TGTGCCAGTAGTCAGAGCACAGATACGCAGTATTTT. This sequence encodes CASSQSTDTQYF.

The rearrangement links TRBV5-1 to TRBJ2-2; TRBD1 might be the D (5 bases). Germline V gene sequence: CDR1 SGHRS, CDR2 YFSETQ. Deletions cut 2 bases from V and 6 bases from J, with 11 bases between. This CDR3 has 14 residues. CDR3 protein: CASSLQVGAGELFF. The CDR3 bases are TGCGCCAGCAGCTTACAGGTGGGCGCCGGGGAGCTGTTTTTT. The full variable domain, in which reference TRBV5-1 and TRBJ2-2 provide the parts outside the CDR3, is KAGVTQTPRYLIKTRGQQVTLSCSPISGHRSVSWYQQTPGQGLQFLFEYFSETQRNKGNFPGRFSGRQFSNSRSEMNVSTLELGDSALYLCASSLQVGAGELFFGEGSRLTVL.

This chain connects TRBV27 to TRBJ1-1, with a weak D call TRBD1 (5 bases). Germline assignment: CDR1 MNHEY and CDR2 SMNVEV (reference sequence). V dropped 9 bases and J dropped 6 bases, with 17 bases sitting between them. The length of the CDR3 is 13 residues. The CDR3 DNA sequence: TGTGCCAGTTGGCGGGGGTTTTCGCCTGAAGCTTTCTTT. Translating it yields CASWRGFSPEAFF.

CDR3 amino acids: CATSRGIRSSYSGANVLTF. The CDR3 DNA follows: TGTGCCACCAGCAGAGGAATCCGGAGTTCCTACTCTGGGGCCAACGTCCTGACTTTC. The rearrangement links TRBV15 to TRBJ2-6, with no clear D. There are 19 residues in the CDR3. V shed 1 base and J shed 0 bases, with 16 bases lying between them. Germline V lookup: CDR1 LNHNV, CDR2 YYDKDF (reference sequence).

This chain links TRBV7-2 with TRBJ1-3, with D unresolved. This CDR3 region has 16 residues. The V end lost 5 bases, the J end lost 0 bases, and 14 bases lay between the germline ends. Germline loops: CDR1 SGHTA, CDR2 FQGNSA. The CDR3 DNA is TGTGCCAGCAGCCCGGCGGCAAGGTCCTCTGGAAACACCATATATTTT. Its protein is CASSPAARSSGNTIYF.

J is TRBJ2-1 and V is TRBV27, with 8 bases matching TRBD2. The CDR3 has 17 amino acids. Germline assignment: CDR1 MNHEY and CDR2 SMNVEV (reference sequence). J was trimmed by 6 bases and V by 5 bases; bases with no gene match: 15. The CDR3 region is CASSPGLAFEGGNEQFF. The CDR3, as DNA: TGTGCCAGCAGTCCCGGACTAGCTTTCGAAGGGGGCAATGAGCAGTTCTTC.

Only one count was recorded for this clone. CDR3 in DNA: TGCGCCAGCAGCTTGGGTTCATACTTATCCTACGAGCAGTACTTC. Protein sequence: CASSLGSYLSYEQYF. V usage is TRBV5-1 and J usage is TRBJ2-5; D is undetermined. The J call may be incorrect, as the DNA end agrees better with TRBJ2-7. The length of the CDR3 is 15 residues. CDR1 SGHRS and CDR2 YFSETQ come from the germline V gene.

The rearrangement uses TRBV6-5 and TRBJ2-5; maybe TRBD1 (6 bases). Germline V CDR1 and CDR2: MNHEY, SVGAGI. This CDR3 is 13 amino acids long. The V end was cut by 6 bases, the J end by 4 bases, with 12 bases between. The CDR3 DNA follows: TGTGCCAGCAGATGGGGACAAGGAGAGACCCAGTACTTC. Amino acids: CASRWGQGETQYF.

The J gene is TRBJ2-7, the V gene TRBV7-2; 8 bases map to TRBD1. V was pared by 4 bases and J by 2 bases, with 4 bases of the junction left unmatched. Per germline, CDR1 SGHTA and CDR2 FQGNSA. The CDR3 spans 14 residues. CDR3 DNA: TGTGCCAGCAGCTACGGACAGGGACCCTACGAGCAGTACTTC. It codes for CASSYGQGPYEQYF.

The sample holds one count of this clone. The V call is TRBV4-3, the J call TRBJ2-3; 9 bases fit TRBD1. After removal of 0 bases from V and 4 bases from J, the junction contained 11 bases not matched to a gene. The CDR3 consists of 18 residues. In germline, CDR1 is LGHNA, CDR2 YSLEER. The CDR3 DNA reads TGCGCCAGCAGCCAAGACGATGGGGGACAGGGCTTTTCAGATACGCAGTATTTT. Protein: CASSQDDGGQGFSDTQYF.

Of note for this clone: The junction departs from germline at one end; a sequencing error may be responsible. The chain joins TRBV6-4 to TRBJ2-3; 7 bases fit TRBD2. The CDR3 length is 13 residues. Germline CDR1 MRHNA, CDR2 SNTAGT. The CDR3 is CASGEPGLEVLDF. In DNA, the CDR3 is TGTGCCAGCGGGGAACCCGGACTAGAAGTTTTGGATTTT.

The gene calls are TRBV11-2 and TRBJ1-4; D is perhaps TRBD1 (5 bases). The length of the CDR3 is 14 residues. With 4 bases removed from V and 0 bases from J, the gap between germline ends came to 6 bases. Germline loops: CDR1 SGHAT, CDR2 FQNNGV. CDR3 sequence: CASSSRATNEKLFF. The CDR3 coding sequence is TGTGCCAGCAGCTCCAGGGCAACTAATGAAAAACTGTTTTTT.

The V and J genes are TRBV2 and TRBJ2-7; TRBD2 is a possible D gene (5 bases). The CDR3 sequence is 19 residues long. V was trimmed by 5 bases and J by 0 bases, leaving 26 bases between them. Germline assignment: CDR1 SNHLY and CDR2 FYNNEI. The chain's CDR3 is CASSSYRSGKRSNSYEQYF. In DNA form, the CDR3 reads TGTGCCAGCAGTTCCTACCGTTCCGGGAAAAGATCGAACTCCTACGAGCAGTACTTC.